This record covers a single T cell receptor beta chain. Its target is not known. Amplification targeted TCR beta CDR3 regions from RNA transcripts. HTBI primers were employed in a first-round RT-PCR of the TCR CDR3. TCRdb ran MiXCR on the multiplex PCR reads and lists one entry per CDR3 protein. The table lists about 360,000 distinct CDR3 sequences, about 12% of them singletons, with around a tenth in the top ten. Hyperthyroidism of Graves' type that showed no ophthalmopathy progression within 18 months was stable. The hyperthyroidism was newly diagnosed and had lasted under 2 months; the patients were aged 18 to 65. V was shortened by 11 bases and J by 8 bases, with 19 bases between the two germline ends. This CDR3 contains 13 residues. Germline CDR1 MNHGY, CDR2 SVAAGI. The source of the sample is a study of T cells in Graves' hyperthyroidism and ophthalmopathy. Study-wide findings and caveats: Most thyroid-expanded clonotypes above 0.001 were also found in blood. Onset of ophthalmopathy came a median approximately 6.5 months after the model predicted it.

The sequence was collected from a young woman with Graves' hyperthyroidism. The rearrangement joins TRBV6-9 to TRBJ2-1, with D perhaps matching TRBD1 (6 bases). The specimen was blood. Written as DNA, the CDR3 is TGTGCCGTCTACAGGGCCCCTCTCGATGAGCAGTTCTTC. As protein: CAVYRAPLDEQFF.